The rows below give T cell receptor beta chains drawn from one sample of a study of shared clonotypes between healthy human individuals. Clones were sequenced by immunoSEQ multiplex PCR, and TCRdb holds only the in-frame ones, with some missing. This table has fewer than 650,000 clones, 70% to 80% appearing once. Sequencing used PBMCs. Source of these receptors: a woman between 40 and 55 years old in good health. Some clones in this sample may be carry-over from other donors' samples. Both conserved end residues are part of each CDR3. A D gene is named only where the DNA matches it firmly. Size tells how often a clone was seen (once, few, many) or the class of an expanded clone, and some rows leave it out.

CDR3 protein: CASSRGLWETQYF
CDR3 DNA: TGTGCCAGCTCCCGGGGACTTTGGGAGACCCAGTACTTC
clone size: .
J gene: TRBJ2-5
D gene: .
V gene: TRBV6-5

CDR3 protein: CASSLMEGPYEQYF
CDR3 DNA: TGTGCCAGTAGTCTTATGGAGGGGCCCTACGAGCAGTACTTC
clone size: .
J gene: TRBJ2-7
D gene: .
V gene: TRBV19

CDR3 protein: CSAYRGIYNEQFF
CDR3 DNA: TGCAGCGCTTACAGGGGCATCTACAATGAGCAGTTCTTC
clone size: many
J gene: TRBJ2-1
D gene: TRBD1
V gene: TRBV29-1

CDR3 protein: CASSSEPSGRIPDTQYF
CDR3 DNA: TGCGCCAGCAGCTCGGAACCTAGCGGGAGGATCCCAGATACGCAGTATTTT
clone size: .
J gene: TRBJ2-3
D gene: TRBD2
V gene: TRBV5-1

CDR3 protein: CASSLQRPSTDTQYF
CDR3 DNA: TGTGCCAGCAGTTTACAGAGACCTAGCACAGATACGCAGTATTTT
clone size: .
J gene: TRBJ2-3
D gene: .
V gene: TRBV28

CDR3 protein: CASSLAGGQGNEQFF
CDR3 DNA: TGTGCCAGCAGCTTAGCTGGTGGGCAGGGGAATGAGCAGTTCTTC
clone size: .
J gene: TRBJ2-1
D gene: .
V gene: TRBV11-3

CDR3 protein: CASSLSNGDEQYF
CDR3 DNA: TGTGCCAGCAGTTTATCTAATGGGGACGAGCAGTACTTC
clone size: .
J gene: TRBJ2-7
D gene: .
V gene: TRBV27

CDR3 protein: CASTPSSQTHSYNEQFF
CDR3 DNA: TGTGCCAGCACCCCGTCGTCACAGACCCACTCCTACAATGAGCAGTTCTTC
clone size: .
J gene: TRBJ2-1
D gene: .
V gene: TRBV7-9

CDR3 protein: CASSPFRGGYNEQFF
CDR3 DNA: TGTGCCAGCAGCCCGTTTCGCGGGGGTTACAATGAGCAGTTCTTC
clone size: .
J gene: TRBJ2-1
D gene: TRBD2
V gene: TRBV7-3

CDR3 protein: CASSLASAPRVQYF
CDR3 DNA: TGTGCCAGCAGCTTAGCGTCAGCCCCTCGGGTGCAGTACTTC
clone size: many
J gene: TRBJ2-7
D gene: .
V gene: TRBV13

CDR3 protein: CASSPTLSFF
CDR3 DNA: TGTGCCAGCTCACCGACGTTGTCTTTCTTT
clone size: few
J gene: TRBJ1-1
D gene: .
V gene: TRBV18

CDR3 protein: CASSYSGAGGDETQYF
CDR3 DNA: TGTGCCAGCAGTTACTCGGGGGCAGGGGGCGATGAGACCCAGTACTTC
clone size: .
J gene: TRBJ2-5
D gene: TRBD1
V gene: TRBV6-4

CDR3 protein: CASSMTGYTEAFF
CDR3 DNA: TGTGCCAGTAGCATGACAGGGTACACTGAAGCTTTCTTT
clone size: .
J gene: TRBJ1-1
D gene: TRBD1
V gene: TRBV19

CDR3 protein: CASGTSRGTGELFF
CDR3 DNA: TGTGCCAGCGGGACCTCCAGAGGGACCGGGGAGCTGTTTTTT
clone size: .
J gene: TRBJ2-2
D gene: .
V gene: TRBV6-1

CDR3 protein: CASSKTGGYQETQYF
CDR3 DNA: TGCGCCAGCAGCAAGACTGGGGGGTACCAAGAGACCCAGTACTTC
clone size: .
J gene: TRBJ2-5
D gene: .
V gene: TRBV5-1

CDR3 protein: CASSQGVFEAFF
CDR3 DNA: TGTGCCAGCAGCCAAGGGGTTTTTGAAGCTTTCTTT
clone size: many
J gene: TRBJ1-1
D gene: .
V gene: TRBV6-6

CDR3 protein: CASSPHGGSSYNEQFF
CDR3 DNA: TGTGCCAGCAGCCCACATGGGGGTAGCTCCTACAATGAGCAGTTCTTC
clone size: .
J gene: TRBJ2-1
D gene: .
V gene: TRBV7-3

CDR3 protein: CASSSSRPRTRADTQYF
CDR3 DNA: TGTGCCAGCAGTTCCAGTAGACCCAGAACGAGAGCAGATACGCAGTATTTT
clone size: .
J gene: TRBJ2-3
D gene: .
V gene: TRBV27

CDR3 protein: CATRSRMEAARTGELFF
CDR3 DNA: TGTGCCACCCGTTCCCGGATGGAAGCGGCCCGCACCGGGGAGCTGTTTTTT
clone size: .
J gene: TRBJ2-2
D gene: .
V gene: TRBV27

CDR3 protein: CASSAGSVPYEQYF
CDR3 DNA: TGTGCCAGCAGCGCCGGGTCGGTGCCCTACGAGCAGTACTTC
clone size: .
J gene: TRBJ2-7
D gene: .
V gene: TRBV5-8

CDR3 protein: CASSYTPGLVANEQFF
CDR3 DNA: TGTGCCAGCAGTTACACACCGGGACTAGTTGCCAATGAGCAGTTCTTC
clone size: .
J gene: TRBJ2-1
D gene: TRBD2
V gene: TRBV6-5

CDR3 protein: CASSLGGEQYF
CDR3 DNA: TGTGCCAGCAGCTTAGGAGGGGAGCAGTACTTC
clone size: .
J gene: TRBJ2-7
D gene: .
V gene: TRBV5-4